Listed here are 3 T cell receptor beta chains from one sample, sequenced in a study of CD8+ T cells in alopecia areata. RNA was isolated and reverse transcribed to cDNA, the sequencing template. Sequencing was performed with immunoSEQ multiplex PCR; in TCRdb, only in-frame clones are kept and a portion is missing. The sample contains 220,000 or so clones, around 62% of which appear only once. This sample comprised CD4+ T cells sorted from blood, obtained at week 0. All receptors come from a human donor with alopecia areata.

This clone was detected a few times. The V gene is TRBV7-9, the J gene TRBJ1-6; D unclear. Germline CDR1 and CDR2: SEHNR and FQNEAQ (reference sequence). V was cut by 5 bases and J by 5 bases, with 4 bases left in between. The CDR3 sequence is 12 residues long. The CDR3 region has the DNA TGTGCCAGCAGCCTCAATAATTCACCCCTCCACTTT. Translating it yields CASSLNNSPLHF.

CDR3 region: CASSLEYRDTTEAFF. The CDR3 nucleotides read TGTGCCAGCAGCTTAGAATACCGGGACACGACTGAAGCTTTCTTT. The chain recombines TRBV11-2 with TRBJ1-1, with D tentatively TRBD1 (6 bases). The CDR3 contains 15 residues. V lost 0 bases to trimming and J lost 5 bases, with 13 bases between them. The germline V gene encodes CDR1 SGHAT and CDR2 FQNNGV.

The chain uses TRBV30 and TRBJ2-3, with TRBD2 identical over 8 bases. The length of the CDR3 is 15 residues. After removal of 3 bases from V and 4 bases from J, the junction contained 9 bases not matched to a gene. Per germline, CDR1 GTSNPN and CDR2 SVGIG (reference sequence). The CDR3 sequence: CAWSPFSGNADTQYF. The CDR3 coding sequence is TGTGCCTGGAGCCCCTTTAGCGGGAACGCAGATACGCAGTATTTT.